This is a list of T cell receptor beta chains from one sample in a study of regulatory T cells in long-lasting Graves disease. TCRdb called the multiplex PCR reads again in MiXCR, with one record for every CDR3 protein. Of 350,000 to 450,000 distinct CDR3 sequences in the sample, approximately 25% were seen once. The source was peripheral blood mononuclear cells (PBMCs), collected when the disease was refractory, from a patient treated with antithyroid drugs. Receptors originate from a woman between 40 and 55 years old with Graves disease. CDR3s include the opening cysteine and the closing phenylalanine or tryptophan.

j_gene | v_gene | CDR3aa
TRBJ1-2 | TRBV6-1 | CASRRGTGANGYTF
TRBJ1-1 | TRBV10-2 | CASSAFSETEAFF
TRBJ2-7 | TRBV10-2 | CASRSGQVYEQYF
TRBJ1-4 | TRBV30 | CAWSVSFSRAGKLFF
TRBJ2-7 | TRBV14 | CASSPVLIPGTSSYEQYF
TRBJ2-3 | TRBV28 | CASSRRLVTSTDTQYF
TRBJ1-3 | TRBV29-1 | CSVEDFSGNTIYF
TRBJ2-6 | TRBV12-3/TRBV12-4 | CASSFDYSGANVLTF
TRBJ2-7 | TRBV19 | CASSIGGLADSSYEQYF
NA | TRBV5-1 | CASRHQQGSGTDTQYF
TRBJ2-1 | TRBV24-1 | CATSLGGSNEQFF
TRBJ2-2 | TRBV28 | CASSLLTGGTGELFF
TRBJ2-7 | TRBV28 | CASSLRSHHEQYF
TRBJ1-2 | TRBV15 | CATSSPGQGANYGYTF
TRBJ1-3 | TRBV11-2 | CASSLTEENTIYF
TRBJ2-1 | TRBV12-3/TRBV12-4 | CATGNAIYNEQFF
TRBJ1-6 | TRBV11-2 | CASSLARDYNSPLHF
TRBJ1-5 | TRBV28 | CATWKQGHNQPQHF
TRBJ1-2 | TRBV2 | CAIPSGGGIYGYTF
TRBJ1-5 | TRBV11-2 | CASSASGDSNQPQHF
TRBJ2-6 | TRBV7-3 | CASSLRDGRAAGANVLTF
TRBJ2-7 | TRBV28 | CASSLGPLRFYEQYF
TRBJ1-4 | TRBV28 | CASSLSVGLAGLREKLFF
NA | TRBV24-1 | CATSDFTSGGDEQFF
TRBJ2-4 | TRBV20-1 | CSAKLPQTLAKNIQYF
TRBJ2-7 | TRBV20-1 | CSAFAGVLTYEQYF
TRBJ2-1 | TRBV6-1 | CASSVGGGYFSPSFNPYDGQFF
TRBJ2-7 | TRBV30 | CAWKSPFKHYEQYF
TRBJ2-7 | TRBV11-2 | CASSAQLGSSYEQYF
TRBJ2-6 | TRBV29-1 | CSVAPPDGGANVLTF
TRBJ2-7 | TRBV9 | CASSPQTSSYEQYF
TRBJ2-7 | TRBV7-8 | CASSSQGLADRQYF
TRBJ2-4 | TRBV15 | CATSRVARSQTAKNIQYF
TRBJ1-1 | TRBV15 | CATRPPGAGEAFF
TRBJ2-7 | TRBV5-6 | CASSLSARTYEQYF
TRBJ2-6 | TRBV5-1 | CASSLQAAVSGANVLTF
TRBJ2-7 | TRBV29-1 | CSASATARYEQYF
TRBJ2-7 | TRBV13 | CASSLGVQGVGQYF
TRBJ2-2 | TRBV20-1 | CSATNTDTGELFF
TRBJ2-7 | TRBV27 | CASSYRDASYEQYF
TRBJ2-7 | TRBV4-1 | CASSQGWAYEQYF
TRBJ1-2 | TRBV25-1 | CASSPDPDYGYTF
TRBJ2-1 | TRBV5-1 | CASSLEAGISYNEQFF
TRBJ1-5 | TRBV10-3 | CAISSTGEGQPQHF
TRBJ2-2 | TRBV15 | CATTDGQGVAGELFF